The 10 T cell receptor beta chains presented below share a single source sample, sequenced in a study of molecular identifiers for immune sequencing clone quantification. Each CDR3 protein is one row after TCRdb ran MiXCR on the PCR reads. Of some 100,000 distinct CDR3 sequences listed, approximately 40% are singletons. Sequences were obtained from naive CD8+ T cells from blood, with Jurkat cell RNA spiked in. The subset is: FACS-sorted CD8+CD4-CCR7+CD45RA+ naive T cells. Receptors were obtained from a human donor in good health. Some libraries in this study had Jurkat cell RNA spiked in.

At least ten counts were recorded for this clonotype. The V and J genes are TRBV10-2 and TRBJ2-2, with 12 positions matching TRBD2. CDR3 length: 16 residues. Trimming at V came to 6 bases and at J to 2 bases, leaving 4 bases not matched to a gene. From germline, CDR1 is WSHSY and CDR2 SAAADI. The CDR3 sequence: CASSQLAGGNTGELFF. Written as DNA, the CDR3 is TGCGCCAGCAGCCAACTAGCGGGAGGAAACACCGGGGAGCTGTTTTTT.

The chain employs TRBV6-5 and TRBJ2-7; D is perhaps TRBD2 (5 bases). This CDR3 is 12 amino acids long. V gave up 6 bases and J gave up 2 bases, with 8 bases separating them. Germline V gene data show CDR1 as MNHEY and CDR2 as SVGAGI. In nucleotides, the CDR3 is TGTGCCAGCAGGGGAGAGGCCTACGAGCAGTACTTC. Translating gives CASRGEAYEQYF.

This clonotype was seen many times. The CDR3 loop reads CASSLFQQGADTQYF. DNA of the CDR3: TGTGCCAGCAGTTTATTCCAACAGGGAGCAGATACGCAGTATTTT. J is TRBJ2-3 and V is TRBV28, with D perhaps TRBD1 (6 bases). V lost 1 base and J lost 4, with 12 bases in between. The CDR3 length is 15 residues. Germline V gene lookup returns CDR1 MDHEN and CDR2 SYDVKM.

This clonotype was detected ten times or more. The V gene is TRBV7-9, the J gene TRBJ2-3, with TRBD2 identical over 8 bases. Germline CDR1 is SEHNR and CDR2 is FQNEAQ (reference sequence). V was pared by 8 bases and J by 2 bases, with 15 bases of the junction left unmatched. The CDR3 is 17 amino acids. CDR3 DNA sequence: TGTGCCAGCGAGCCAGCGGGAGTTCCCACTGTCACAGATACGCAGTATTTT. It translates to CASEPAGVPTVTDTQYF.

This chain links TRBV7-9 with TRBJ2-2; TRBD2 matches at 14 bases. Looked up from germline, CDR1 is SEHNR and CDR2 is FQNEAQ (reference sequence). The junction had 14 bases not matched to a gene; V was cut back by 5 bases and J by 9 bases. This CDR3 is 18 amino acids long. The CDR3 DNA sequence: TGTGCCAGCAGCCCAGAGTGGCGGGGGACTAGCGGGAGCCGGGAGCTGTTTTTT. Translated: CASSPEWRGTSGSRELFF.

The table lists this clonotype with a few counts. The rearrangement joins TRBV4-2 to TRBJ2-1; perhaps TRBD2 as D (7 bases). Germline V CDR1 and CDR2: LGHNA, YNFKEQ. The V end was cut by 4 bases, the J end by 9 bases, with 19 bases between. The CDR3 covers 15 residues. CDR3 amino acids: CASSPMSGTSGEQFF. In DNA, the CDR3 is TGTGCCAGCAGCCCCATGAGCGGGACATCTGGTGAGCAGTTCTTC.

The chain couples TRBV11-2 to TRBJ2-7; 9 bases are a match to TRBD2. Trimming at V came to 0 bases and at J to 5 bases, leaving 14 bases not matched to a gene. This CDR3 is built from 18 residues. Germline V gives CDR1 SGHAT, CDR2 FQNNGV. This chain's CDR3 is CASSLEVLGVAGEDEQYF. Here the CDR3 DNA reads TGTGCCAGCAGCTTAGAAGTCCTTGGGGTAGCGGGAGAGGACGAGCAGTACTTC.

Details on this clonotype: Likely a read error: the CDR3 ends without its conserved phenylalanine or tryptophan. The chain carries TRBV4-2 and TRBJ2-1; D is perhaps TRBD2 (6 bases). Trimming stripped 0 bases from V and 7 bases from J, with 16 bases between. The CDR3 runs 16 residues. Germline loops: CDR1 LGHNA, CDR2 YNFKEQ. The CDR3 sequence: CASSQDESGGSNEQFI. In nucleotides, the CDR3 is TGTGCCAGCAGCCAAGATGAGTCCGGGGGATCGAATGAGCAGTTCATC.

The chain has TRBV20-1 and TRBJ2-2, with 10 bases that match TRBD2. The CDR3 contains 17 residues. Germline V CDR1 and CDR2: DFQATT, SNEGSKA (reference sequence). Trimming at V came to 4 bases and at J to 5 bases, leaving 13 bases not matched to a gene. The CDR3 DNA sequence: TGCAGTGCTATCCTAGCGGGAGTGTCTTTCAGTACCGGGGAGCTGTTTTTT. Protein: CSAILAGVSFSTGELFF.

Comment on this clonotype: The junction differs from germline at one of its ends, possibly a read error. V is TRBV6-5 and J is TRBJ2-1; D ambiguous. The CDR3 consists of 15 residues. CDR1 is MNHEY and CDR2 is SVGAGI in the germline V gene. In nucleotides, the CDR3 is TGTGCCAGCAGTTCGAACCCGGCCTCCTACATTGAGCAGTTCTTC. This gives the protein CASSSNPASYIEQFF.